The 7 T cell receptor beta chains below come from one sample, sequenced in a study of cytomegalovirus exposure and HLA in healthy donors (TCRdb year 2017). The library relied on the immunoSEQ multiplex PCR assay. The multiplex PCR relied on a mix of 60 forward primers for TCR Vbeta segments and 13 reverse primers for TCR Jbeta segments. Entries here come from immuneACCESS through TCRdb and include only in-frame sequences with V and J called. Some clones fail to appear in such tables; in the studies checked, an unresolved V gene covers under half of the shortfall, and the cause of the remainder is unknown. The sample contains approximately 110,000 clones, roughly 77% of them found a single time. The ten most abundant clones make up approximately 1% of the sample. The specimen sequenced was PBMCs. These receptor sequences come from a woman aged 30 to 39 in good health and CMV-seronegative.

V is TRBV6-5 and J is TRBJ1-2; possible D gene TRBD1, 5 bases. Germline-derived CDR1 and CDR2 are MNHEY and SVGAGI. This CDR3 has 13 amino acids. V was pared by 4 bases and J by 3 bases, with 9 bases between. The CDR3 loop is CASSSGGYYGYTF. The CDR3 DNA sequence: TGTGCCAGCAGTTCGGGGGGATACTATGGCTACACCTTC.

With respect to this clone: The junction departs from germline at one end; a sequencing error may be responsible. The chain combines TRBV18 with TRBJ2-7; 10 positions match TRBD2. This CDR3 has 14 residues. Germline CDR1 KGHSH, CDR2 LQKENI. In nucleotides, the CDR3 is TGTGCCACCTCAGGGCTAGCGGGAGAGGGCGAGCAGTACTTC. Its protein product is CATSGLAGEGEQYF. The whole variable domain, remainder taken from reference TRBV18 and TRBJ2-7, is NAGVMQNPRHLVRRRGQEARLRCSPMKGHSHVYWYRQLPEEGLKFMVYLQKENIIDESGMPKERFSAEFPKEGPSILRIQQVVRGDSAAYFCATSGLAGEGEQYFGPGTRLTVT.

This sequence joins TRBV10-3 and TRBJ2-7; the match to TRBD1 covers 7 bases. V dropped 1 base and J dropped 0; count of bases not matched to a gene: 6. This CDR3 spans 16 amino acids. Germline V gene data show CDR1 as ENHRY and CDR2 as SYGVKD. The CDR3 region is CAISEFTGESSYEQYF. The CDR3 DNA sequence: TGTGCCATCAGTGAGTTTACAGGGGAGAGCTCCTACGAGCAGTACTTC.

The chain joins TRBV19 to TRBJ2-7, with 7 bases identical to TRBD1. There are 18 residues in the CDR3. The V gene end was trimmed by 2 bases and the J gene end by 2 bases; junction bases not matched to a gene: 15. CDR1 is LNHDA, CDR2 SQIVND, per germline (reference sequence). This chain's CDR3 is CASSIYAPGDSVAYEQYF. CDR3 nucleotide sequence: TGTGCCAGTAGTATATATGCTCCCGGGGACAGTGTGGCCTACGAGCAGTACTTC.

The chain links TRBV5-8 to TRBJ1-1; 8 bases line up with TRBD1. V shed 9 bases, J shed 1 base, and the junction held 5 bases outside the gene matches. This CDR3 region has 13 residues. Per the germline V gene, CDR1 is SGHTS and CDR2 is YDEGEE. The CDR3 nucleotides are TGTGCCACGGGCGACAGGGGGAACACTGAAGCTTTCTTT. This translates into CATGDRGNTEAFF.

This clone occurred once. The chain uses TRBV19 and TRBJ1-1; 7 bases line up with TRBD1. The CDR3 totals 14 residues. V trimming: 6 bases; J trimming: 4 bases; junction bases outside the gene matches: 8. Germline loops: CDR1 LNHDA, CDR2 SQIVND (reference sequence). The CDR3 is CASRHRDRSTEAFF. In DNA, the CDR3 is TGTGCCAGTAGGCACCGGGACAGAAGCACTGAAGCTTTCTTT.

J is TRBJ1-1 and V is TRBV29-1, with D perhaps matching TRBD1 (6 bases). Germline-derived CDR1 and CDR2 are SQVTM and ANQGSEA. The CDR3 is 12 amino acids. V was trimmed by 5 bases and J by 8 bases, leaving 15 bases between them. CDR3 in amino acids: CSVYNRVAEAFF. In DNA form, the CDR3 reads TGCAGCGTTTATAACAGGGTTGCCGAAGCTTTCTTT.